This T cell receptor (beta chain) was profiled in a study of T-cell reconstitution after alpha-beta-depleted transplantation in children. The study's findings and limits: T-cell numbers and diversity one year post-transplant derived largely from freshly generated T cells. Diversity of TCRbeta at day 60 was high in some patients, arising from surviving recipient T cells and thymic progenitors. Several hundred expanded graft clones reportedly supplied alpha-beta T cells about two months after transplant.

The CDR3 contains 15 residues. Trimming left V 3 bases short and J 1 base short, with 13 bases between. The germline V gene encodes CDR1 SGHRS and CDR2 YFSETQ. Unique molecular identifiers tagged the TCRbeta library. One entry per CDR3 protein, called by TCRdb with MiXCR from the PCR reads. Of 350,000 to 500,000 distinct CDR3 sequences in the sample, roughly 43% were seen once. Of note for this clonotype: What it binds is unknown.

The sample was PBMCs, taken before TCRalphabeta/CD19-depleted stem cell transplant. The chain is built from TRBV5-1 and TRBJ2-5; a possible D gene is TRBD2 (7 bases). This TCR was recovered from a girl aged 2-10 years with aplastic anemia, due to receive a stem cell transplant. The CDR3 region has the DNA TGCGCCAGCAGCTGGGCCCGGGGGGCCCAAGAGACCCAGTACTTC. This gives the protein CASSWARGAQETQYF.